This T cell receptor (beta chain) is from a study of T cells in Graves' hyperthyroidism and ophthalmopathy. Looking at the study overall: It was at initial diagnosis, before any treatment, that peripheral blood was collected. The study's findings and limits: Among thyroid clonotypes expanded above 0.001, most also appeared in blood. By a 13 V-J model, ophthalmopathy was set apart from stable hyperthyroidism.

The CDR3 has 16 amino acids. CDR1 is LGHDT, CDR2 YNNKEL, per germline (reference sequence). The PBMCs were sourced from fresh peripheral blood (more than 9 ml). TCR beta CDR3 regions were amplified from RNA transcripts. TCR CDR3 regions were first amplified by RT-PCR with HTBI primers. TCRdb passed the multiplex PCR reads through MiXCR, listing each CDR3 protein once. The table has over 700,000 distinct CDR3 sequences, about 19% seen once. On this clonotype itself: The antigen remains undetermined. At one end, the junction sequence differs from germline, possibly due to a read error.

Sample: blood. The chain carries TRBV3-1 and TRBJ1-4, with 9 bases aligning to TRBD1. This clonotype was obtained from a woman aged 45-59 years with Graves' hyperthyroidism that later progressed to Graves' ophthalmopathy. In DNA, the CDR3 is TGCGCCAGCAGCCAAGATAGCGGACAGGGGCATGAAAAACTGTTTTTT. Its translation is CASSQDSGQGHEKLFF. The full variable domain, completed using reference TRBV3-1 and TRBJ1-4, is DTAVSQTPKYLVTQMGNDKSIKCEQNLGHDTMYWYKQDSKKFLKIMFSYNNKELIINETVPNRFSPKSPDKAHLNLHINSLELGDSAVYFCASSQDSGQGHEKLFFGSGTQLSVL.